This T cell receptor (beta chain) was documented in a study of blood T cell repertoires in COVID-19. About the study: Acute and convalescent COVID-19 specimens originated in the United States, Italy and Spain. PBMCs, B-cell-depleted T cells, or T cells were the source of the cDNA or gDNA that made up the material.

The authors' processing: Amplification from reference gene primers served as the basis for estimated nucleated cell counts. Data came from immunoSEQ multiplex PCR; TCRdb stores just in-frame clones and leaves some out. V, J and clone size were drawn from that table, and D and trimming were deduced from the DNA. In the table there are under 250,000 clones, approximately 90% of which are singletons. Deletions cut 4 bases from V and 3 bases from J, with 18 bases between. CDR3 size: 15 residues. Per the germline V gene, CDR1 is GTSNPN and CDR2 is SVGIG (reference sequence). The sequenced material came from peripheral blood. This chain joins TRBV30 and TRBJ1-1; D perhaps matches TRBD1 (5 bases). This clonotype originated in a man aged 40-49 years with acute or convalescent COVID-19. The CDR3 protein is CAWTLIGTDDTEAFF. The DNA of the CDR3 is TGTGCCTGGACCCTAATCGGGACTGACGACACTGAAGCTTTCTTT.